This TCR beta chain was recovered during a study of OX40 agonist ivuxolimab in advanced cancers. Germline V CDR1 and CDR2: SGDLS, YYNGEE. Trimming took off 1 base at V and 1 base at J, with 10 bases between the two ends. The CDR3 has 15 amino acids. This clone appeared a few times. Clones were read by immunoSEQ multiplex PCR, and TCRdb kept only the in-frame ones, dropping some. The sample consists of 45,000 to 50,000 clones, more than 85% of them appearing once. This sequence originates from an adult with an advanced solid tumor such as melanoma, head and neck, liver or kidney cancer. The sample here was CD4+ or CD8+ T cells sorted from blood, taken in a trial of the OX40 agonist ivuxolimab. The chain uses TRBV9 and TRBJ2-3; D ambiguous. The CDR3 protein is CASSVFQTGTDTQYF. The CDR3 DNA reads TGTGCCAGCAGCGTATTCCAGACTGGCACAGATACGCAGTATTTT.